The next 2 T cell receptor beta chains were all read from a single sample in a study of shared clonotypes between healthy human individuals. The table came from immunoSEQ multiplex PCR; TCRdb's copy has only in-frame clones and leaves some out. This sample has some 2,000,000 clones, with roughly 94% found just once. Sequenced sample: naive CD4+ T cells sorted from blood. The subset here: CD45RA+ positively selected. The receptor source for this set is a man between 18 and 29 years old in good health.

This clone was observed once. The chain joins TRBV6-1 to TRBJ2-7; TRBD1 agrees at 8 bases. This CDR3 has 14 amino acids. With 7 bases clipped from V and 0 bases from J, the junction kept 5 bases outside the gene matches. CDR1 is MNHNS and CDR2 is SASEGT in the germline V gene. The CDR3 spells CASTTGTGSYEQYF. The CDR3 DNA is TGTGCCAGCACCACCGGGACAGGCTCCTACGAGCAGTACTTC.

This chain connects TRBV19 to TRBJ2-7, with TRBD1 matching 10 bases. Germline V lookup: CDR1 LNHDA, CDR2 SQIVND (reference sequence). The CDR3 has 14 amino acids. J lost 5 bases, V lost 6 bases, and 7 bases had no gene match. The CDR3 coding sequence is TGTGCCAGTAGAAGCCGGGACAGGGGCCACGAGCAGTACTTC. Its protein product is CASRSRDRGHEQYF.